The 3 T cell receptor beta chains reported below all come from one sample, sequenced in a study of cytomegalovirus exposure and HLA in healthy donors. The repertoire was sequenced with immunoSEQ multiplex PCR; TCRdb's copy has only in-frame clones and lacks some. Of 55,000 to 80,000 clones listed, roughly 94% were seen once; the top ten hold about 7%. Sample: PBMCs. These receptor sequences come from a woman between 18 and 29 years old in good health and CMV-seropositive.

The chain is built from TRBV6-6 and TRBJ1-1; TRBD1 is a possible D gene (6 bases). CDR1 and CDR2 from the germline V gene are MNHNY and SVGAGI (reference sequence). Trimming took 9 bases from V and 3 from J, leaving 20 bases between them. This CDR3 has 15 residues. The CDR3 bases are TGTGCCAGTTCCCGGACAGCCGGGGGGTACACTGAAGCTTTCTTT. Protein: CASSRTAGGYTEAFF.

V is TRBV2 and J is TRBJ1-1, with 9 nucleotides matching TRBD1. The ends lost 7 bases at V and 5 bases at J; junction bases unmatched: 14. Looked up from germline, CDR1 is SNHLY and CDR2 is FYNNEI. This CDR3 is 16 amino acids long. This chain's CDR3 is CASIRSSGTGNTEAFF. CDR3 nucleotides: TGTGCCAGCATTAGGTCCTCCGGGACAGGGAATACTGAAGCTTTCTTT. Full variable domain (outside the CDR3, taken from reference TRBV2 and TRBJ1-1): EPEVTQTPSHQVTQMGQEVILRCVPISNHLYFYWYRQILGQKVEFLVSFYNNEISEKSEIFDDQFSVERPDGSNFTLKIRSTKLEDSAMYFCASIRSSGTGNTEAFFGQGTRLTVV.

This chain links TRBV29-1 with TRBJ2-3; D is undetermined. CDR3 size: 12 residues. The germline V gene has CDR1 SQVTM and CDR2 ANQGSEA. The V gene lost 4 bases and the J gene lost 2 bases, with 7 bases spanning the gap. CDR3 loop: CSVVPYTDTQYF. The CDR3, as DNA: TGCAGCGTTGTTCCCTACACAGATACGCAGTATTTT.